These 24 T cell receptor beta chains originate from one sample sequenced in a study of Ad26.COV2.S vaccination and SARS-CoV-2 variants. The treatment: about 20 received Ad26.COV2.S at low or high dose, single or two shots; roughly 5 received placebo; per-sample allocation not given. It was on day 63 after the first vaccine or placebo injection that samples were taken. Assay: immunoSEQ multiplex PCR; the TCRdb copy retains only in-frame clones and omits some. The table lists almost 400,000 clones, around nine tenths of them singletons. The source material was peripheral blood, sampled in a trial of Ad26.COV2.S vaccine versus placebo. These TCRs come from a person aged 18 to 65 who received the Ad26.COV2.S COVID-19 vaccine or a placebo.

This clone is a singleton in its sample. This chain joins TRBV4-2 and TRBJ2-2; 12 bases align to TRBD2. Germline assignment: CDR1 LGHNA and CDR2 YNFKEQ. Trimming removed 3 bases from V and 8 bases from J; junction bases left unmatched: 7. The CDR3 totals 16 residues. The CDR3 here is CASSHPSGRGSGELFF. CDR3 coding DNA: TGTGCCAGCAGCCACCCTAGCGGGAGGGGGTCAGGGGAGCTGTTTTTT.

This chain links TRBV6-2 or TRBV6-3 with TRBJ2-1; 13 bases fit TRBD2. Germline CDR1 MNHEY, CDR2 SVGEGT. The CDR3 spans 16 residues. The V segment lost 2 bases and the J segment 5 bases; nucleotides outside the gene matches: 3. The CDR3 coding sequence is TGTGCCAGCAGTTACCACGGACTAGCGGGAGACAATGAGCAGTTCTTC. Residues: CASSYHGLAGDNEQFF.

The gene calls are TRBV7-9 and TRBJ2-2, with 7 bases lining up with TRBD1. In germline, CDR1 is SEHNR, CDR2 FQNEAQ (reference sequence). The trim removed 7 bases at V and 7 bases at J, leaving 15 bases unmatched. The CDR3 runs to 16 residues. The CDR3 sequence: CASTRTGVVDGGELFF. In nucleotides, the CDR3 is TGTGCCAGCACCAGAACAGGGGTAGTCGATGGCGGGGAGCTGTTTTTT.

V is TRBV3-1 (or the pseudogene TRBV3-2) and J is TRBJ2-1; 11 bases fit TRBD2. V lost 4 bases and J lost 8; bases outside the gene matches: 10. CDR3 length: 16 residues. The germline gives CDR1 LGHDT, CDR2 YNNKEL (reference sequence). CDR3 loop: CASSPLAGGRGDEQFF. For the CDR3, the DNA is TGTGCCAGCAGCCCGTTAGCGGGAGGGCGGGGGGATGAGCAGTTCTTC.

V and J are TRBV30 and TRBJ1-1, with a tentative D call TRBD1 (5 bases). Germline CDR1 reads GTSNPN; CDR2 reads SVGIG (reference sequence). The CDR3 length is 15 residues. This CDR3 is CVIQGGDLMNTEAFF. Here the CDR3 DNA reads TGTGTCATTCAGGGCGGGGATCTGATGAACACTGAAGCTTTCTTT. Full variable domain (rest looked up from reference TRBV30 and TRBJ1-1): SQTIHQWPATLVQPVGSPLSLECTVEGTSNPNLYWYRQAAGRGLQLLFYSVGIGQISSEVPQNLSASRPQDRQFILSSKKLLLSDSGFYLCVIQGGDLMNTEAFFGQGTRLTVV.

The chain employs TRBV5-1 and TRBJ2-7, with 11 nucleotides matching TRBD1. Germline lookup yields CDR1 SGHRS and CDR2 YFSETQ. V was clipped by 4 bases and J by 6 bases; unmatched bases: 6. The CDR3 length is 14 residues. CDR3 nucleotides: TGCGCCAGCAGCGCCGGACAGGGGGCGGGCGAGCAGTACTTC. It encodes CASSAGQGAGEQYF.

This clone was observed once. Other nucleotide sequences from this sample produce the same CDR3. The V and J genes are TRBV3-1 (or the pseudogene TRBV3-2) and TRBJ2-1; D gene uncertain. The CDR3 totals 14 residues. V was shortened by 0 bases and J by 7 bases, with 10 bases between the two germline ends. Germline V gene data show CDR1 as LGHDT and CDR2 as YNNKEL (reference sequence). The CDR3 loop reads CASSQESGRNEQFF. The CDR3 DNA reads as TGTGCCAGCAGCCAAGAATCGGGTCGTAATGAGCAGTTCTTC.

This clone appeared a single time. The rearrangement links TRBV9 to TRBJ2-1, with D perhaps TRBD1 (6 bases). CDR1 and CDR2 from the germline V gene are SGDLS and YYNGEE. The germline V and J ends were trimmed by 4 bases and 4 bases, with 15 bases remaining between them. The CDR3 covers 15 residues. CDR3 protein: CASSFGDRTYNEQFF. In DNA form, the CDR3 reads TGTGCCAGCAGCTTTGGAGACAGGACATACAATGAGCAGTTCTTC.

J is TRBJ1-1 and V is TRBV10-3; 8 nucleotides line up with TRBD1. From germline, CDR1 is ENHRY and CDR2 SYGVKD. The V and J ends lost 4 bases and 3 bases, in that order; junction bases with no gene match: 16. This CDR3 comprises 18 residues. The CDR3 here is CAISVGKNPGGSDTEAFF. The CDR3 DNA sequence: TGTGCCATCAGTGTCGGGAAAAATCCAGGGGGCTCAGACACTGAAGCTTTCTTT.

The chain recombines TRBV5-1 with TRBJ2-5; D is ambiguous. This CDR3 is 14 amino acids long. V lost 0 bases, J lost 4 bases, and 10 bases lay in between. Germline V gene sequence: CDR1 SGHRS, CDR2 YFSETQ. The CDR3 sequence is CASSLASVRETQYF. CDR3 nucleotide sequence: TGCGCCAGCAGCTTGGCTTCCGTCCGAGAGACCCAGTACTTC.

V is TRBV27 and J is TRBJ2-5, with a possible D match to TRBD2 (5 bases). The CDR3 is 14 amino acids. Germline-derived CDR1 and CDR2 are MNHEY and SMNVEV (reference sequence). Trimming removed 0 bases from V and 4 bases from J, with 9 bases in between. For the CDR3, the DNA is TGTGCCAGCAGTTTATCAACGGGAAGAGAGACCCAGTACTTC. This translates into CASSLSTGRETQYF.

CDR3 amino acids: CASSGSGTSGISSYEQYF. The CDR3 nucleotides read TGTGCCAGCAGCGGTTCGGGGACTAGCGGGATTAGCTCCTACGAGCAGTACTTC. The chain recombines TRBV9 with TRBJ2-7; 13 nucleotides match TRBD2. The CDR3 loop spans 18 amino acids. V trimming: 3 bases; J trimming: 0 bases; junction bases outside the gene matches: 9. Germline V CDR1 and CDR2: SGDLS, YYNGEE.

This chain links TRBV11-3 with TRBJ2-7, with TRBD2 identical over 12 bases. Germline assignment: CDR1 SGHNT and CDR2 YENEEA. V was pared by 3 bases and J by 4 bases, with 4 bases of the junction left unmatched. CDR3 size: 15 residues. CDR3: CASSLLLAGGYEQYF. The CDR3 DNA is TGTGCCAGCAGCTTGTTACTAGCGGGGGGTTACGAGCAGTACTTC.

This clone was observed a handful of times. The rearrangement links TRBV11-3 to TRBJ2-1; 10 nucleotides line up with TRBD2. Trimming took 2 bases from V and 9 from J; bases not matched to a gene: 4. CDR3 length equals 14 residues. CDR1 is SGHNT, CDR2 YENEEA, per germline. DNA for the CDR3: TGTGCCAGCAGCTTAAACCAGCGGGAGGGTGAGCAGTTCTTC. Translating gives CASSLNQREGEQFF. The whole variable domain, remainder taken from reference TRBV11-3 and TRBJ2-1, is EAGVVQSPRYKIIEKKQPVAFWCNPISGHNTLYWYLQNLGQGPELLIRYENEEAVDDSQLPKDRFSAERLKGVDSTLKIQPAELGDSAVYLCASSLNQREGEQFFGPGTRLTVL.

The gene calls are TRBV19 and TRBJ1-1; 7 bases are a match to TRBD1. This CDR3 has 15 residues. Looked up from germline, CDR1 is LNHDA and CDR2 is SQIVND (reference sequence). Trimming at V came to 4 bases and at J to 1 base, leaving 6 bases not matched to a gene. This CDR3 reads CASSTHRGANTEAFF. CDR3 nucleotides: TGTGCCAGTAGTACCCACAGGGGTGCGAACACTGAAGCTTTCTTT.

The genes are TRBV20-1 and TRBJ1-5; a weak D match, TRBD1 (6 bases). The V gene's germline CDR1 is DFQATT and CDR2 SNEGSKA (reference sequence). The CDR3 totals 14 residues. V lost 3 bases and J 3 bases, leaving 12 bases between the germline ends. CDR3 sequence: CSASTGLNNQPQHF. In nucleotides, the CDR3 is TGCAGTGCTAGTACAGGGCTGAACAATCAGCCCCAGCATTTT.

The chain combines TRBV6-2 or TRBV6-3 with TRBJ2-3; tentatively, D is TRBD1 (6 bases). The germline V and J ends were trimmed by 0 bases and 6 bases, with 7 bases remaining between them. Germline V gives CDR1 MNHEY, CDR2 SVGEGT. The CDR3 is 13 amino acids. CDR3 DNA: TGTGCCAGCAGTTACTCGAGGGGGGATACGCAGTATTTT. This codes for CASSYSRGDTQYF.

The V gene is TRBV30, the J gene TRBJ1-5; the D gene is possibly TRBD1 (6 bases). CDR1 and CDR2 from the germline V gene are GTSNPN and SVGIG (reference sequence). The CDR3 is 16 residues long. V was trimmed by 3 bases and J by 4 bases, leaving 19 bases between them. CDR3 loop: CAWSSRVLGANQPQHF. CDR3 bases: TGTGCCTGGAGCAGTAGGGTCCTGGGGGCAAATCAGCCCCAGCATTTT.

The CDR3 DNA is TGCGCCAGCAGCTCACATCACGGGAGGGCCCAATACGAGCAGTACTTC. Amino acids: CASSSHHGRAQYEQYF. The rearrangement links TRBV5-1 to TRBJ2-7, with 8 bases aligning to TRBD2. The CDR3 spans 16 residues. In germline, CDR1 is SGHRS, CDR2 YFSETQ. V dropped 3 bases and J dropped 4; count of bases not matched to a gene: 12. Drawing the rest from reference TRBV5-1 and TRBJ2-7, the complete variable domain is KAGVTQTPRYLIKTRGQQVTLSCSPISGHRSVSWYQQTPGQGLQFLFEYFSETQRNKGNFPGRFSGRQFSNSRSEMNVSTLELGDSALYLCASSSHHGRAQYEQYFGPGTRLTVT.

With regard to this clone: Additional DNA sequences in this sample encode the identical CDR3. CDR3: CASSLRTSTDTQYF. The CDR3, as DNA: TGTGCCAGCAGTTTAAGGACTTCCACAGATACGCAGTATTTT. This chain uses TRBV27 with TRBJ2-3; D might be TRBD2 (5 bases). The CDR3 contains 14 residues. Germline V lookup: CDR1 MNHEY, CDR2 SMNVEV (reference sequence). V lost 2 bases and J lost 2, with 8 bases in between.

The chain links TRBV5-1 to TRBJ2-2, with 9 bases fitting TRBD2. This CDR3 spans 16 amino acids. Germline V gene data show CDR1 as SGHRS and CDR2 as YFSETQ. Trimming took 3 bases from V and 4 from J; bases not matched to a gene: 7. In DNA form, the CDR3 reads TGCGCCAGCAGCTCGGTAGCGGGAGAGGGCACCGGGGAGCTGTTTTTT. Translating it yields CASSSVAGEGTGELFF.

V gene TRBV10-2 combines with J gene TRBJ2-1; perhaps TRBD2 as D (5 bases). CDR3 length: 14 residues. The germline gives CDR1 WSHSY, CDR2 SAAADI. Trimming took off 3 bases at V and 5 bases at J, with 11 bases between the two ends. The CDR3 is CASSDTWRDNEQFF. DNA for the CDR3: TGCGCCAGCAGTGACACGTGGCGGGACAATGAGCAGTTCTTC.

Only one count was recorded for this clone. The chain links TRBV27 to TRBJ2-1, with D perhaps given as TRBD1 or TRBD2 (5 bases each). The germline V and J ends were trimmed by 2 bases and 8 bases, with 16 bases remaining between them. The CDR3 loop spans 15 amino acids. Per the germline V gene, CDR1 is MNHEY and CDR2 is SMNVEV (reference sequence). CDR3 in amino acids: CASSLRGVEVYEQFF. The CDR3 DNA is TGTGCCAGCAGTTTAAGGGGAGTTGAGGTGTATGAGCAGTTCTTC.

Comment on this clone: Likely a read error: the CDR3 ends without its conserved phenylalanine or tryptophan. The limits of the CDR3 on the DNA are not certain, so only TCRdb's listed CDR3 is given. This rearrangement joins TRBV6-5 to TRBJ2-7. The CDR3 length is 12 residues, termini included. Germline CDR1 MNHEY, CDR2 SVGAGI. The CDR3 protein is CASRPGDGAFTL.